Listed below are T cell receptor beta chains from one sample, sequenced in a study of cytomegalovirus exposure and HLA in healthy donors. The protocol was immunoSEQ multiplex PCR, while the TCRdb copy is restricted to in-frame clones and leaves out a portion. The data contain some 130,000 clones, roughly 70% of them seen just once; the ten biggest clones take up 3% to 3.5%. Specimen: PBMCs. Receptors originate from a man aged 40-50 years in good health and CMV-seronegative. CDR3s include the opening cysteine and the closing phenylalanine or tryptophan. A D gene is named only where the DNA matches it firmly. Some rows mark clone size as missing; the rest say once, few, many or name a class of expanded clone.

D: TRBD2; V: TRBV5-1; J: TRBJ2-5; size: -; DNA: TGCGCCAGCAGCTTAGGTAGCGGGAGGGAGACCCAGTACTTC; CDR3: CASSLGSGRETQYF
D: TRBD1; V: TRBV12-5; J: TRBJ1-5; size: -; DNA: TGTGCTAGTGGTTTGGCCATAGGGACAGTGAATAGCAATCAGCCCCAGCATTTT; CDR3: CASGLAIGTVNSNQPQHF
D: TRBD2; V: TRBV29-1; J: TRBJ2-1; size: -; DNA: TGCAGCGTGGGACTAGCGGCTTCCGGTTCTCTCTTAGAGCAGTTCTTC; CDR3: CSVGLAASGSLLEQFF
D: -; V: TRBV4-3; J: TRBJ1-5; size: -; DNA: TGCGCCAGCAGCCAAGATATGCAGGGGTTTCAGCCCCAGCATTTT; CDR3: CASSQDMQGFQPQHF
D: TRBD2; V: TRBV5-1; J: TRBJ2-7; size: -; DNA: TGCGCCAGCAGCTTGGCCGGGGGGGAGGGCTCCTACGAGCAGTACTTC; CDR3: CASSLAGGEGSYEQYF
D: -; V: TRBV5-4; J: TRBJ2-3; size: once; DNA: TGTGCCAGCAGCTTGGTTAACACAGATACGCAGTATTTT; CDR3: CASSLVNTDTQYF
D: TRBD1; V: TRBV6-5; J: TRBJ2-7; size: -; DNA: TGTGCCAGCGGGGACAGGGCGAAAGAGCAGTACTTC; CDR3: CASGDRAKEQYF
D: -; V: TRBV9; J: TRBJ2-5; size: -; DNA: TGTGCCAGCAGCCCTTCGGGACACCTACAAGAGACCCAGTACTTC; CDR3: CASSPSGHLQETQYF
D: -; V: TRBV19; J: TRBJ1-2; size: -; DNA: TGTGCCAGTAGTACCCGCCTGGAAGAGGCTAACTATGGCTACACCTTC; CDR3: CASSTRLEEANYGYTF
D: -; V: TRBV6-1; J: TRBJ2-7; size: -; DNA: TGTGCCAGCAGTGCCCCCGGGACATTCGCCTACGAGCAGTACTTC; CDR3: CASSAPGTFAYEQYF
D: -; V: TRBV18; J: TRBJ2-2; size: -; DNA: TGTGCCAGCTCACCATTGACGGGTAACACCGGGGAGCTGTTTTTT; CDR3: CASSPLTGNTGELFF
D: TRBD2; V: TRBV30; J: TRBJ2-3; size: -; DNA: TGTGCCTGGAGGAGCGGGAGGGCCTCGTGGACAGATACGCAGTATTTT; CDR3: CAWRSGRASWTDTQYF
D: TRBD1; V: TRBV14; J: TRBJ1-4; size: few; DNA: TGTGCCAGCAGCCCGCTGGGGGGACAGGATGAAAAACTGTTTTTT; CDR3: CASSPLGGQDEKLFF
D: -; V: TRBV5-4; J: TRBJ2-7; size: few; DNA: TGTGCCAGCAGCCTGCGTGGGGCTAACGAGCAGTACTTC; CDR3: CASSLRGANEQYF
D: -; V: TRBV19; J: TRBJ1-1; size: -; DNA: TGTGCCACCAGGGGAACAGGGATACAGACTGAAGCTTTCTTT; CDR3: CATRGTGIQTEAFF
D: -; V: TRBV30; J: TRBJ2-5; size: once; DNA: TGTGCCTGGATCAAAATAGGGGGCCAAGAGACCCAGTACTTC; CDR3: CAWIKIGGQETQYF
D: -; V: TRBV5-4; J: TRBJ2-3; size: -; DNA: TGTGCCAGCAGCTCACCAGGGGAAGATACGCAGTATTTT; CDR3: CASSSPGEDTQYF
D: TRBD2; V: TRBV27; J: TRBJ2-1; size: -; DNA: TGTGCCAGCAGTTGGGGGACTAGCGGCTACAATGAGCAGTTCTTC; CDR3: CASSWGTSGYNEQFF
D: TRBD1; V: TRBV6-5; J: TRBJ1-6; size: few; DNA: TGTGCCAGCATGACAGGGTATAATTCACCCCTCCACTTT; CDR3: CASMTGYNSPLHF
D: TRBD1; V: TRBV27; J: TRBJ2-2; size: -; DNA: TGTGCCAGCCAGCGCGGGACAGGGTCCCCCGGGGAGCTGTTTTTT; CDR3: CASQRGTGSPGELFF
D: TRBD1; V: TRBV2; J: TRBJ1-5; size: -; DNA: TGTGCCAGCATTCAGGACAGGGCAGGCAATCAGCCCCAGCATTTT; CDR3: CASIQDRAGNQPQHF
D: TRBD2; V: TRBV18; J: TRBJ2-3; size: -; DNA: TGTGCCAGCTCACCATCTACTAGCGGGAGTATAGATACGCAGTATTTT; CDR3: CASSPSTSGSIDTQYF
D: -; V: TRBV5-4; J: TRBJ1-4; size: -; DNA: TGTGCCAGCAGCTTGGTGGGGGGTGAAAAACTGTTTTTT; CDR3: CASSLVGGEKLFF
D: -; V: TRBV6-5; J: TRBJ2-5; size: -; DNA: TGTGCCAGCAGTTCTCTGGTGCGGAGGGAGACCCAGTACTTC; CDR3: CASSSLVRRETQYF
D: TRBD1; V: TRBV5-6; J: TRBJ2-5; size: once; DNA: TGTGCCAGCAGCTTGACCAGGGGGCTGGAGACCCAGTACTTC; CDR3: CASSLTRGLETQYF
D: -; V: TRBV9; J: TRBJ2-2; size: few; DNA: TGTGCCAGCAGCGTTTGGAGGGAGGCGGGGACCGGGGAGCTGTTTTTT; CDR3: CASSVWREAGTGELFF
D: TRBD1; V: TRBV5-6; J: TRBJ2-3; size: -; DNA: TGTGCCAGCAGCATAGACAGGGGGCGCGTCACAGATACGCAGTATTTT; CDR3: CASSIDRGRVTDTQYF
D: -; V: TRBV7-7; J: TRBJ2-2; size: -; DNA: TGTGCCAGCAGCTTAGAGCTCGGGTCGGGCGGGGAGCTGTTTTTT; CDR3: CASSLELGSGGELFF
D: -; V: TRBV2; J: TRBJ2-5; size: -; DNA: TGTGCCAGCAGTGCCAGGGACATGGGTACGGGGACCCAGTACTTC; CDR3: CASSARDMGTGTQYF
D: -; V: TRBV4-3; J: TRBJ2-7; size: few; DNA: TGCGCCAGCAGCCAAGATCAGGGGTCCTACTACGAGCAGTACTTC; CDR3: CASSQDQGSYYEQYF
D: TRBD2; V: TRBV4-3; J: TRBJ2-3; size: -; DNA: TGCGCCAGCAGCCTTGAGCGGGACTCCCCAGATACGCAGTATTTT; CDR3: CASSLERDSPDTQYF
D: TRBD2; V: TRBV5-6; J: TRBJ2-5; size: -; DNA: TGTGCCAGCAGCGAGTACCTAGCGGCCGTGGAGACCCAGTACTTC; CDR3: CASSEYLAAVETQYF
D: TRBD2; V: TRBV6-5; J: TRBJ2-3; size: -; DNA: TGTGCCAGCGGCCGGGGGGGCATAGATACGCAGTATTTT; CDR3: CASGRGGIDTQYF
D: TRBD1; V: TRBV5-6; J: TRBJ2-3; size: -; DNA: TGTGCCAGCAGCTTGATCGTAGGGGGCTTCGGCACAGATACGCAGTATTTT; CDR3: CASSLIVGGFGTDTQYF
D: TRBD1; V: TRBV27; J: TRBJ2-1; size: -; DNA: TGTGCCAGCAGTTCGGCCGGGACAGGGGTCTACAATGAGCAGTTCTTC; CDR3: CASSSAGTGVYNEQFF
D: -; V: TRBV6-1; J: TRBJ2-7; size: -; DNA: TGTGCCACCGACCACGAAGGCGGGAACCACGAGCAGTACTTC; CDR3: CATDHEGGNHEQYF
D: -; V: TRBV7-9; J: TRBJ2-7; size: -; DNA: TGTGCCAGCAGGGACAGTTTTTCCTACGAGCAGTACTTC; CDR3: CASRDSFSYEQYF
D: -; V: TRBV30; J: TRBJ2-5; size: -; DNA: TGTGCCTGGAGCCGGACAAGGCTTATTGAGACCCAGTACTTC; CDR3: CAWSRTRLIETQYF
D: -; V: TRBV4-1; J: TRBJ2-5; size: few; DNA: TGCGCCAGCAGCCAATCTGGCGGCTACCGGGAGACCCAGTACTTC; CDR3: CASSQSGGYRETQYF
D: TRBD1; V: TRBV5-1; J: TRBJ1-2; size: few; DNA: TGCGCCAGCAACCAGGCAGGGGGCAATTATGGCTACACCTTC; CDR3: CASNQAGGNYGYTF
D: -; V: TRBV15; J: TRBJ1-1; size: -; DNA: TGTGCCACCAGCAGTAGACAGGCAAGTGGCGCTGAAGCTTTCTTT; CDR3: CATSSRQASGAEAFF
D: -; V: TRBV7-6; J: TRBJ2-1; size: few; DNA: TGTGCCAGCAGCTTAGGGGCCTGGAGGGAGCAGTTCTTC; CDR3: CASSLGAWREQFF
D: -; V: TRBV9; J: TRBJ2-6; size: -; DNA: TGTGCCAGCAGCAGGGGGGGAACTGGGGCCAACGTCCTGACTTTC; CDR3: CASSRGGTGANVLTF
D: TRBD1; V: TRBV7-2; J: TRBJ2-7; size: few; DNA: TGTGCCAGCAGCTTCAGGGGGCAGGTTGAGCAGTACTTC; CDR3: CASSFRGQVEQYF
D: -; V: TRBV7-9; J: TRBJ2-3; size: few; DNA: TGTGCCAGCAGCTTACAAGATACGCAGTATTTT; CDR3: CASSLQDTQYF
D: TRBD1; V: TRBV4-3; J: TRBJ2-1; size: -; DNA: TGCGCCAGCAGCCAAGACCCCCCATTGACGGGACAGGGGTCCTACAATGAGCAGTTCTTC; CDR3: CASSQDPPLTGQGSYNEQFF